This TCR beta chain is drawn from a study of shared clonotypes between healthy human individuals. Partitioning of CD4+ cells yielded a CD45RA+ naive subset and a CD45RA-negative memory subset. This CDR3 spans 13 amino acids. From germline, CDR1 is KGHSH and CDR2 LQKENI. V was clipped by 4 bases and J by 5 bases, with 8 bases between them. Generated by immunoSEQ multiplex PCR, the TCRdb table keeps only in-frame clones and is missing some. This table holds 730,000 or so clones, approximately 75% found once. This chain uses TRBV18 with TRBJ2-2, with D uncertain. The sequence was collected from a woman aged 25 to 39 in good health. What was sequenced was memory CD4+ T cells sorted from blood. Subset of the sample: CD45RA-negative fraction. The DNA for the CDR3 is TGTGCCAGCTCACAAATACTTACCGGGGAGCTGTTTTTT. Translated, it gives CASSQILTGELFF.